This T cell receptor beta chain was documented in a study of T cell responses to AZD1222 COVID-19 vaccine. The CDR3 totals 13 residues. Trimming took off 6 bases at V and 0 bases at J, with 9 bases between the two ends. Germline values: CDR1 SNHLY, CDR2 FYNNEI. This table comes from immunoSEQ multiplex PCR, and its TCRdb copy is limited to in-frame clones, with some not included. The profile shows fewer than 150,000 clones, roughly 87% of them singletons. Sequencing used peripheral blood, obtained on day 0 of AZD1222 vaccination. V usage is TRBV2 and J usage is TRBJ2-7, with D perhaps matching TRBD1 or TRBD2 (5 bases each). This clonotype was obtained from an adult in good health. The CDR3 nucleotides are TGTGCCAGCAGGAGGGGTGCCTCCTACGAGCAGTACTTC. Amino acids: CASRRGASYEQYF.